This T cell receptor (beta chain) was retrieved from a study of vaccination and CD4 T cells after COVID-19. Study summary: Overlapping spike peptides from SARS-CoV-2, HCoV-NL63, HCoV-OC43 and HCoV-229E served to stimulate the cells.

An Oncomine TCR Beta short-read assay was used to sequence the DNA from cultured CD4+ T cells. TCRdb recomputed calls from the PCR reads with MiXCR, one row per CDR3 protein. This table holds roughly 14,000 distinct CDR3 sequences, roughly a third found once. J lost 0 bases, V lost 2 bases, and 6 bases had no gene match. CDR1 is DFQATT, CDR2 SNEGSKA, per germline (reference sequence). The CDR3 covers 16 residues. Of note for this clonotype: Its target is unknown.

Documented treatment: approximately nine-day PBMC culture with coronavirus spike peptide pools or control peptides (ViraFEST assay). The specimen comprised CD4+ T cells from blood, cultured in vitro, sampled after SARS-CoV-2 vaccination. The gene calls are TRBV20-1 and TRBJ2-3; 9 nucleotides line up with TRBD2. This TCR was recovered from a human donor who had recovered from COVID-19. CDR3 DNA sequence: TGCAGTGCTAGATCCGGACTAGCGACCAGCACAGATACGCAGTATTTT. Translating gives CSARSGLATSTDTQYF.